The 29 T cell receptor beta chains given below trace back to one sample, sequenced in a study of shared clonotypes between healthy human individuals. Data came from immunoSEQ multiplex PCR; TCRdb stores just in-frame clones and leaves some out. Of 1.6 million or so clones in the sample, approximately 96% were seen once. The sample was naive CD4+ T cells sorted from blood. Described subset: CD45RA+ positively selected. These receptors originate from a man in his thirties or forties in good health.

The chain is built from TRBV11-3 and TRBJ1-1; perhaps TRBD1 as D (5 bases). Deletions cut 8 bases from V and 4 bases from J, with 14 bases between. Germline V gene lookup returns CDR1 SGHNT and CDR2 YENEEA. The CDR3 totals 13 residues. Written as DNA, the CDR3 is TGTGCCAGCGGCAAGGGAAGGGGCACTGAAGCTTTCTTT. This gives the protein CASGKGRGTEAFF.

V and J are TRBV18 and TRBJ1-5; D is uncertain. V was pared by 3 bases and J by 2 bases, with 8 bases between. The CDR3 loop spans 14 amino acids. Germline CDR1 reads KGHSH; CDR2 reads LQKENI. Written as DNA, the CDR3 is TGTGCCAGCTCACCCTTCCAGCGCAATCAGCCCCAGCATTTT. Protein sequence: CASSPFQRNQPQHF. The full variable domain, rest sourced from reference TRBV18 and TRBJ1-5, is NAGVMQNPRHLVRRRGQEARLRCSPMKGHSHVYWYRQLPEEGLKFMVYLQKENIIDESGMPKERFSAEFPKEGPSILRIQQVVRGDSAAYFCASSPFQRNQPQHFGDGTRLSIL.

Details on this clone: The sample contains more than one DNA sequence encoding this CDR3. The rearrangement joins TRBV5-1 to TRBJ2-1, with D tentatively TRBD2 (6 bases). V dropped 3 bases and J dropped 6 bases, with 10 bases sitting between them. Germline CDR1 reads SGHRS; CDR2 reads YFSETQ. The CDR3 loop spans 13 amino acids. CDR3 sequence: CASSSGTRNEQFF. In nucleotides, the CDR3 is TGCGCCAGCAGCTCCGGGACTCGCAATGAGCAGTTCTTC.

The J gene is TRBJ2-7, the V gene TRBV29-1; 8 bases match TRBD2. Losses at the gene ends were 7 bases for V and 3 bases for J; bases not matched to a gene: 14. The length of the CDR3 is 15 residues. The germline V gene encodes CDR1 SQVTM and CDR2 ANQGSEA. The CDR3 loop reads CSASVGSGSNYEQYF. DNA for the CDR3: TGCAGCGCCTCAGTGGGGAGCGGGAGCAACTACGAGCAGTACTTC.

The chain employs TRBV5-1 and TRBJ2-7, with TRBD1 identical over 9 bases. J was trimmed by 3 bases and V by 3 bases; bases with no gene match: 4. The germline V gene encodes CDR1 SGHRS and CDR2 YFSETQ. The CDR3 spans 14 residues. The CDR3 sequence: CASSYRDRVYEQYF. Written as DNA, the CDR3 is TGCGCCAGCAGCTATCGGGACAGGGTCTACGAGCAGTACTTC.

J is TRBJ2-3 and V is TRBV7-3, with D unclear. V was cut by 0 bases and J by 4 bases, with 5 bases left in between. This CDR3 comprises 13 residues. The germline V gene has CDR1 SGHTA and CDR2 FQGTGA. The CDR3 sequence: CASSLTFSDTQYF. CDR3 nucleotides: TGTGCCAGCAGCTTAACTTTTTCAGATACGCAGTATTTT.

The rearrangement uses TRBV28 and TRBJ1-2; the match to TRBD1 covers 7 bases. CDR3 size: 13 residues. V shed 10 bases, J shed 3 bases, and the junction held 8 bases outside the gene matches. Germline assignment: CDR1 MDHEN and CDR2 SYDVKM. For the CDR3, the DNA is TGTGCCATCTACAAGGGACAGCACTATGGCTACACCTTC. Translated, it gives CAIYKGQHYGYTF.

This chain links TRBV4-1 with TRBJ2-4; 9 bases are shared with TRBD2. CDR3 length: 16 amino acids. Germline lookup yields CDR1 MGHRA and CDR2 YSYEKL. Losses at the gene ends were 0 bases for V and 4 bases for J; bases not matched to a gene: 4. The chain's CDR3 is CASSQDNAGGKNIQYF. CDR3 nucleotides: TGCGCCAGCAGCCAAGATAACGCGGGAGGGAAAAACATTCAGTACTTC.

V and J are TRBV30 and TRBJ1-1; no definite D call. Between the trimmed V and J ends, which lost 3 bases and 2 bases, there was a span of 7 bases. CDR1 is GTSNPN, CDR2 SVGIG, per germline (reference sequence). CDR3 length equals 12 residues. CDR3 nucleotide sequence: TGTGCCTGGAGATCAGTAAACACTGAAGCTTTCTTT. This translates into CAWRSVNTEAFF. The full variable domain, its missing parts supplied by reference TRBV30 and TRBJ1-1, is SQTIHQWPATLVQPVGSPLSLECTVEGTSNPNLYWYRQAAGRGLQLLFYSVGIGQISSEVPQNLSASRPQDRQFILSSKKLLLSDSGFYLCAWRSVNTEAFFGQGTRLTVV.

The rearrangement uses TRBV7-6 and TRBJ2-1; 8 bases fit TRBD2. J gave up 9 bases and V 2 bases, and 9 bases lay outside the gene matches. CDR3 length: 15 amino acids. The germline gives CDR1 SGHVS, CDR2 FNYEAQ. The CDR3, as DNA: TGTGCCAGCAGCTTACTTAGCGGGATCAGGAGTGAGCAGTTCTTC. Protein sequence: CASSLLSGIRSEQFF.

V is TRBV4-3 and J is TRBJ2-1; D call uncertain. Trimming took off 0 bases at V and 7 bases at J, with 13 bases between the two ends. This CDR3 has 15 residues. Germline-derived CDR1 and CDR2 are LGHNA and YSLEER. The CDR3 is CASSQERIRVNEQFF. The CDR3 DNA follows: TGCGCCAGCAGCCAAGAACGAATTCGAGTAAATGAGCAGTTCTTC.

V gene TRBV28 combines with J gene TRBJ2-3; possibly TRBD2 for D (6 bases). CDR3 length: 14 residues. Trimming pared 6 bases from V and 4 bases from J, leaving 14 bases between. Germline-derived CDR1 and CDR2 are MDHEN and SYDVKM. CDR3 protein: CASSQDGGSDTQYF. The CDR3 DNA is TGTGCCAGCAGCCAAGATGGGGGGTCAGATACGCAGTATTTT.

This chain links TRBV5-4 with TRBJ2-2, with TRBD2 matching over 8 bases. The CDR3 sequence is 18 residues long. Germline V gene sequence: CDR1 SGHNT, CDR2 YYREEE (reference sequence). Trimming took 3 bases from V and 4 from J; bases not matched to a gene: 14. CDR3 DNA: TGTGCCAGCAGCTGGGGGCCGGGGACTAGATCGGGCACCGGGGAGCTGTTTTTT. Its protein is CASSWGPGTRSGTGELFF.

This clone came up once. The chain employs TRBV27 and TRBJ2-1; no clear D gene. Germline V gene data show CDR1 as MNHEY and CDR2 as SMNVEV (reference sequence). CDR3 size: 15 residues. Trimming took 4 bases from V and 8 from J, leaving 18 bases between them. The CDR3 loop reads CASSSPGSPADEQFF. CDR3 in DNA: TGTGCCAGCAGTTCTCCCGGGTCCCCCGCGGATGAGCAGTTCTTC.

This clone was detected only once. The chain employs TRBV15 and TRBJ2-1; D unclear. CDR1 is LNHNV and CDR2 is YYDKDF in the germline V gene (reference sequence). Trimming took 1 base from V and 6 from J, leaving 10 bases between them. This CDR3 region has 14 residues. CDR3 DNA: TGTGCCACCAGCAGAGCAGGCAGTCTCAATGAGCAGTTCTTC. It codes for CATSRAGSLNEQFF.

The chain is built from TRBV28 and TRBJ1-1; a possible D gene is TRBD1 (6 bases). Trimming pared 8 bases from V and 7 bases from J, leaving 14 bases between. The CDR3 runs to 12 residues. The germline V gene has CDR1 MDHEN and CDR2 SYDVKM. CDR3 DNA sequence: TGTGCCAGCGGTATACCGGGACATGAAGCTTTCTTT. Its protein is CASGIPGHEAFF.

V usage is TRBV6-5 and J usage is TRBJ1-2; TRBD1 matches 9 bases. Losses at the gene ends were 7 bases for V and 8 bases for J; bases not matched to a gene: 11. Germline-derived CDR1 and CDR2 are MNHEY and SVGAGI. The CDR3 spans 14 residues. CDR3 region: CASTVTGGLYGYTF. CDR3 bases: TGTGCCAGCACCGTGACAGGGGGGCTTTACGGCTACACCTTC.

The chain couples TRBV28 to TRBJ2-7, with D possibly TRBD2 on 6 matching bases. Trimming took off 5 bases at V and 2 bases at J, with 19 bases between the two ends. CDR1 and CDR2 (germline): MDHEN, SYDVKM. The CDR3 runs to 16 residues. CDR3 DNA sequence: TGTGCCAGCAGTCCCCACTTTCGGGAGATCCCCTACGAGCAGTACTTC. This encodes CASSPHFREIPYEQYF.

The chain carries TRBV5-4 and TRBJ2-5, with TRBD2 matching over 14 bases. Germline loops: CDR1 SGHNT, CDR2 YYREEE (reference sequence). The CDR3 is 15 amino acids. The V gene end was trimmed by 4 bases and the J gene end by 4 bases; junction bases not matched to a gene: 3. CDR3 in DNA: TGTGCCAGCAGCCAGGGACTAGCGGGAGTAGAGACCCAGTACTTC. This gives the protein CASSQGLAGVETQYF.

The chain combines TRBV18 with TRBJ2-7; 9 nucleotides match TRBD1. V shed 3 bases, J shed 5 bases, and the junction held 5 bases outside the gene matches. This CDR3 is built from 14 residues. Germline CDR1 KGHSH, CDR2 LQKENI. CDR3 DNA: TGTGCCAGCTCACCTGCGACAGGGGGGGACGAGCAGTACTTC. Translating it yields CASSPATGGDEQYF.

The chain uses TRBV9 and TRBJ1-2; 9 nucleotides line up with TRBD1. Germline trimming cut 1 base from V and 7 bases from J; bases unmatched to any gene: 5. Per the germline V gene, CDR1 is SGDLS and CDR2 is YYNGEE. The CDR3 has 14 amino acids. This CDR3 reads CASSVRDRVTGYTF. The CDR3 bases are TGTGCCAGCAGCGTAAGGGACAGGGTTACTGGCTACACCTTC.

The genes are TRBV7-3 and TRBJ2-2; 13 nucleotides agree with TRBD2. The CDR3 is made up of 19 amino acids. Germline V gives CDR1 SGHTA, CDR2 FQGTGA. Losses at the gene ends were 5 bases for V and 1 base for J; bases not matched to a gene: 10. As DNA, the CDR3 is TGTGCCAGCAGCCCGCTTCCGGGACTAGCGGGGTTGAACACCGGGGAGCTGTTTTTT. Amino acid sequence: CASSPLPGLAGLNTGELFF.

The rearrangement links TRBV11-2 to TRBJ2-1; 14 positions agree with TRBD2. V was clipped by 6 bases and J by 8 bases; unmatched bases: 6. The CDR3 has 15 amino acids. Looked up from germline, CDR1 is SGHAT and CDR2 is FQNNGV. CDR3: CASRRLAGGPHEQFF. The CDR3, as DNA: TGTGCCAGCAGACGACTAGCGGGAGGGCCCCATGAGCAGTTCTTC.

This CDR3 reads CASSATGGGEAFF. In DNA, the CDR3 is TGTGCCAGCAGCGCAACAGGGGGCGGTGAAGCTTTCTTT. This chain connects TRBV2 to TRBJ1-1; 9 positions match TRBD1. This CDR3 has 13 amino acids. V was pared by 6 bases and J by 7 bases, with 6 bases of the junction left unmatched. From germline, CDR1 is SNHLY and CDR2 FYNNEI. Full variable domain (outside the CDR3, taken from reference TRBV2 and TRBJ1-1): EPEVTQTPSHQVTQMGQEVILRCVPISNHLYFYWYRQILGQKVEFLVSFYNNEISEKSEIFDDQFSVERPDGSNFTLKIRSTKLEDSAMYFCASSATGGGEAFFGQGTRLTVV.

The V and J genes are TRBV27 and TRBJ2-7; D not certain. CDR1 MNHEY and CDR2 SMNVEV come from the germline V gene (reference sequence). The CDR3 has 14 amino acids. The V end lost 5 bases, the J end lost 7 bases, and 18 bases lay between the germline ends. The CDR3 reads CASSSRASLGEQYF. Written as DNA, the CDR3 is TGTGCCAGCAGTAGCCGGGCTAGTCTAGGGGAGCAGTACTTC.

The rearrangement joins TRBV19 to TRBJ2-3; 14 nucleotides agree with TRBD2. The junction had 7 bases not matched to a gene; V was cut back by 10 bases and J by 1 base. Germline V gene lookup returns CDR1 LNHDA and CDR2 SQIVND (reference sequence). The CDR3 contains 16 residues. The CDR3 DNA is TGTGCCACCCGACTAGCGGGAGGGAGGGGCACAGATACGCAGTATTTT. It is translated as CATRLAGGRGTDTQYF.

The DNA of the CDR3 is TGTGCCAGCCAGACGCCGGGACTTACCTACGAGCAGTACTTC. Its protein product is CASQTPGLTYEQYF. The rearrangement joins TRBV6-5 to TRBJ2-7; D might be TRBD2 (6 bases). Germline V gene lookup returns CDR1 MNHEY and CDR2 SVGAGI. Trimming left V 8 bases short and J 2 bases short, with 16 bases between. The CDR3 covers 14 residues.

This clone was picked up one time. The chain recombines TRBV6-1 with TRBJ2-1; maybe TRBD2 (5 bases). The V and J ends lost 1 base and 8 bases respectively, with 15 bases between them. The CDR3 is 15 residues long. CDR1 and CDR2 from the germline V gene are MNHNS and SASEGT. CDR3: CASSEGALRVDEQFF. The CDR3 nucleotides read TGTGCCAGCAGTGAAGGAGCACTGAGGGTGGATGAGCAGTTCTTC.

The chain uses TRBV10-3 and TRBJ2-7, with 11 bases aligning to TRBD2. The V gene end was trimmed by 3 bases and the J gene end by 6 bases; junction bases not matched to a gene: 13. The V gene's germline CDR1 is ENHRY and CDR2 SYGVKD. This CDR3 is built from 17 residues. The CDR3 here is CAISDPLASSGRSEQYF. For the CDR3, the DNA is TGTGCCATCAGTGATCCATTGGCGTCTAGCGGGAGGAGCGAGCAGTACTTC.